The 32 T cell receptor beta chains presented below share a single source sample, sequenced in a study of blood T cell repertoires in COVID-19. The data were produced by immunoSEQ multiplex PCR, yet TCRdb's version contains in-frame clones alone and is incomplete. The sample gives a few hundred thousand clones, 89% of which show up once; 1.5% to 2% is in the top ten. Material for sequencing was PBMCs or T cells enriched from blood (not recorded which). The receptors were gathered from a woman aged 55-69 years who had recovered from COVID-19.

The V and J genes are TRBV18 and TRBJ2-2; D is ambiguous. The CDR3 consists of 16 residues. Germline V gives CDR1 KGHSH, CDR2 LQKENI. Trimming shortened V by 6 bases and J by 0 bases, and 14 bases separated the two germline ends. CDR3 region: CASSLKQVPNTGELFF. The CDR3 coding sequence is TGTGCCAGCTCCCTGAAGCAGGTCCCGAACACCGGGGAGCTGTTTTTT.

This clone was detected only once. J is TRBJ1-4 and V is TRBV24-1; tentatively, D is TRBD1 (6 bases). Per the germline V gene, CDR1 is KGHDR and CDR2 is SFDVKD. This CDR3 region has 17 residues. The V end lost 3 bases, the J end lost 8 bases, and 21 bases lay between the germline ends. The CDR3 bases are TGTGCCACCAGTGATGGCCCTCCAGGGGCCCAAGGGGAAAAACTGTTTTTT. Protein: CATSDGPPGAQGEKLFF.

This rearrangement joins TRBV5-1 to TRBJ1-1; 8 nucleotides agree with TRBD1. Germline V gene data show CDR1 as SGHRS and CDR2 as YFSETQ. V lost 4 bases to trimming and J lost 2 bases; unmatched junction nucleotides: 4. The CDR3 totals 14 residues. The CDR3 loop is CASSEQGANTEAFF. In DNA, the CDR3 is TGCGCCAGCAGCGAGCAGGGGGCCAACACTGAAGCTTTCTTT.

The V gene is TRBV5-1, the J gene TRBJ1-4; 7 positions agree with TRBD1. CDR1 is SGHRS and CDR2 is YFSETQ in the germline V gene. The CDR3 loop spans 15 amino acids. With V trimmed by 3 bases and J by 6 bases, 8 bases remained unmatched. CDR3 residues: CASSSTGRPDEKLFF. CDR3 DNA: TGCGCCAGCAGCTCGACAGGGAGACCGGATGAAAAACTGTTTTTT.

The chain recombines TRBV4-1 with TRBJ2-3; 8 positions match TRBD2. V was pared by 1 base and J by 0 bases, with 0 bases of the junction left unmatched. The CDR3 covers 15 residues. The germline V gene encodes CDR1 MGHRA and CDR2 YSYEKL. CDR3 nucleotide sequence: TGCGCCAGCAGCCAAGCTAGCGGGAGCACAGATACGCAGTATTTT. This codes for CASSQASGSTDTQYF.

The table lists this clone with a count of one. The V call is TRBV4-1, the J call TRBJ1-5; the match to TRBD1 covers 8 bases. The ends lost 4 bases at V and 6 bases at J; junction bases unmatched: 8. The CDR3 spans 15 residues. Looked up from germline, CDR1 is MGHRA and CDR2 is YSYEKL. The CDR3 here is CASSPTAGGTQPQHF. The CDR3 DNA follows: TGCGCCAGCAGCCCGACGGCAGGGGGCACTCAGCCCCAGCATTTT.

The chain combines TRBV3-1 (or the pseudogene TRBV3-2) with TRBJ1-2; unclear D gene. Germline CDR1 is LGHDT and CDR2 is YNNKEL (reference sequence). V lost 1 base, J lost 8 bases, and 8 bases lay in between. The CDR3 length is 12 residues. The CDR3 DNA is TGTGCCAGCAGCCAAGGCCTGGGCGGCTACACCTTC. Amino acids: CASSQGLGGYTF.

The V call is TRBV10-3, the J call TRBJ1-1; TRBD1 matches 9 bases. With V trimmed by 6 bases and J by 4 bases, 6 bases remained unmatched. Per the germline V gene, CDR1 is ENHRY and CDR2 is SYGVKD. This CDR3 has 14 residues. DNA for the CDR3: TGTGCCATCAGAGACGACAGGGGGATCACTGAAGCTTTCTTT. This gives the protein CAIRDDRGITEAFF.

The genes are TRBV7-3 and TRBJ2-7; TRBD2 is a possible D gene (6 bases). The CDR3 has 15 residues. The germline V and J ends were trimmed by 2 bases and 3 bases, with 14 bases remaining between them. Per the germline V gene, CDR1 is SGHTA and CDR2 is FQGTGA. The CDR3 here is CASSLGAGPIYEQYF. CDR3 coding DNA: TGTGCCAGCAGCTTAGGTGCGGGGCCGATCTACGAGCAGTACTTC.

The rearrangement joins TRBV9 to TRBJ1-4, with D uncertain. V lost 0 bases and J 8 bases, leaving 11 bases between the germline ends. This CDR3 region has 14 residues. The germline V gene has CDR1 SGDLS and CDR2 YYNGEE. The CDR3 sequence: CASSVGWSGEKLFF. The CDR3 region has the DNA TGTGCCAGCAGCGTAGGATGGAGTGGGGAAAAACTGTTTTTT.

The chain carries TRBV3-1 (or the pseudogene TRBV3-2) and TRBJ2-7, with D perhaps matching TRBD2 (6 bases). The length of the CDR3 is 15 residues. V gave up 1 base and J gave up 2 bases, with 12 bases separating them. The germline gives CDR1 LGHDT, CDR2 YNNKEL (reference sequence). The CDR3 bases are TGTGCCAGCAGCCAAGGAAAAGGACTACCCTACGAGCAGTACTTC. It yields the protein CASSQGKGLPYEQYF.

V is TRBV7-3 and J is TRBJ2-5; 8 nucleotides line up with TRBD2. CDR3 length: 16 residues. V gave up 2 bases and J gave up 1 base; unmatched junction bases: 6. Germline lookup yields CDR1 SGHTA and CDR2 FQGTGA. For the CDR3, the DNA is TGTGCCAGCAGCTTAGACGCGCGGGGGGTCCAAGAGACCCAGTACTTC. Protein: CASSLDARGVQETQYF.

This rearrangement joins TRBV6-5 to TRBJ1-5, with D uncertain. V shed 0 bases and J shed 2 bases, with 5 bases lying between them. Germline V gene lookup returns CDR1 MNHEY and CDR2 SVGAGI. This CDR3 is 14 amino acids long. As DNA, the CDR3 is TGTGCCAGCAGTTACTCGGCGGGCAATCAGCCCCAGCATTTT. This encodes CASSYSAGNQPQHF.

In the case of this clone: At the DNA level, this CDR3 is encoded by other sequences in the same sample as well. The CDR3 loop is CASSEADTQYF. CDR3 bases: TGCGCCAGCAGTGAGGCGGATACGCAGTATTTT. The rearrangement links TRBV10-2 to TRBJ2-3; no reliable D call. Deletions cut 2 bases from V and 6 bases from J, with 3 bases between. The CDR3 extends over 11 amino acids. Germline loops: CDR1 WSHSY, CDR2 SAAADI.

The CDR3 loop is CASSLGLAGDTQYF. The DNA for the CDR3 is TGTGCCAGCAGCTTAGGACTAGCGGGAGATACGCAGTATTTT. The V call is TRBV11-3, the J call TRBJ2-3, with 10 bases matching TRBD2. Trimming cost V 1 base and J 5 bases; bases outside gene matches: 0. The CDR3 is made up of 14 amino acids. Germline values: CDR1 SGHNT, CDR2 YENEEA.

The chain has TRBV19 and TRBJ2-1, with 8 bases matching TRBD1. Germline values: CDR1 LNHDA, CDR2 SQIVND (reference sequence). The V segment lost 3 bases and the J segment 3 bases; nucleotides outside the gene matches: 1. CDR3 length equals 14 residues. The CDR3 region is CASSMGQDYNEQFF. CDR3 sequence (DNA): TGTGCCAGTAGTATGGGACAGGACTACAATGAGCAGTTCTTC.

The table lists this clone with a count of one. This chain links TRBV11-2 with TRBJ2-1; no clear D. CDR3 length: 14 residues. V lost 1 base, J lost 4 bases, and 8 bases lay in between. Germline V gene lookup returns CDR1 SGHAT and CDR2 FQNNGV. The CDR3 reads CASSLAGRYNEQFF. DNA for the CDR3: TGTGCCAGCAGCTTAGCCGGCAGGTACAATGAGCAGTTCTTC.

The CDR3 coding sequence is TGCGCCAGCAGCTGGACTAGCGGGAGTACCCTTTACAATGAGCAGTTCTTC. It specifies CASSWTSGSTLYNEQFF. V gene TRBV5-1 combines with J gene TRBJ2-1; 13 bases agree with TRBD2. The germline V gene has CDR1 SGHRS and CDR2 YFSETQ. This CDR3 region has 17 residues. After removal of 3 bases from V and 4 bases from J, the junction contained 7 bases not matched to a gene.

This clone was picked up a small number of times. CDR3 sequence (DNA): TGCAGCGTTCGAAGACGGGGATCCGGGGAGCTGTTTTTT. Translating gives CSVRRRGSGELFF. The chain combines TRBV29-1 with TRBJ2-2, with D possibly matching TRBD2 (5 bases). Germline CDR1 and CDR2: SQVTM and ANQGSEA. The V and J ends lost 5 bases and 6 bases respectively, with 13 bases between them. The CDR3 consists of 13 residues.

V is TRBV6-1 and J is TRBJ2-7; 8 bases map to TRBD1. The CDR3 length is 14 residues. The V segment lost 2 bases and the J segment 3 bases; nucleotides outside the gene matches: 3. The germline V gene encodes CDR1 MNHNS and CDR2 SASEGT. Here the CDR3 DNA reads TGTGCCAGCAGTGAACTCGGGACAGGCTACGAGCAGTACTTC. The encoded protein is CASSELGTGYEQYF.

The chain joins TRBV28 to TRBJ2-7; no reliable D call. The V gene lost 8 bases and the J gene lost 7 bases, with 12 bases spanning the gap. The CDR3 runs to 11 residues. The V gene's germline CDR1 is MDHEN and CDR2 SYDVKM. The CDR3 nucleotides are TGTGCCAGCGGGTACAGTAGGGAGCAGTACTTC. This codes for CASGYSREQYF.

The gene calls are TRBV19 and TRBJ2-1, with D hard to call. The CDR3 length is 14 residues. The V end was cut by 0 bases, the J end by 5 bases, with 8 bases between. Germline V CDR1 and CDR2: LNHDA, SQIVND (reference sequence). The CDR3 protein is CASSIESIDNEQFF. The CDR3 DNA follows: TGTGCCAGTAGTATAGAGTCTATCGACAATGAGCAGTTCTTC.

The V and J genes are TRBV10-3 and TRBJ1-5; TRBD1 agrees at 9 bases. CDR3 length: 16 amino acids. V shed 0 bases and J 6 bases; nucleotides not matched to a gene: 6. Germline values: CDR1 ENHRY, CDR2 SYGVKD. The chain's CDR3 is CAISESWTGDGQPQHF. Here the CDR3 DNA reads TGTGCCATCAGTGAGTCTTGGACAGGGGACGGTCAGCCCCAGCATTTT.

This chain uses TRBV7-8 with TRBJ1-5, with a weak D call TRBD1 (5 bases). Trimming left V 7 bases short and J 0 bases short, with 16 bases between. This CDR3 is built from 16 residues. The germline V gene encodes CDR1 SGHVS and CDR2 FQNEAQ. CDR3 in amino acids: CASNRLGRTSNQPQHF. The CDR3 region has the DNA TGTGCCAGCAACCGACTGGGGCGGACTAGCAATCAGCCCCAGCATTTT. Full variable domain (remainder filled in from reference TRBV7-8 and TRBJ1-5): GAGVSQSPRYKVAKRGQDVALRCDPISGHVSLFWYQQALGQGPEFLTYFQNEAQLDKSGLPSDRFFAERPEGSVSTLKIQRTQQEDSAVYLCASNRLGRTSNQPQHFGDGTRLSIL.

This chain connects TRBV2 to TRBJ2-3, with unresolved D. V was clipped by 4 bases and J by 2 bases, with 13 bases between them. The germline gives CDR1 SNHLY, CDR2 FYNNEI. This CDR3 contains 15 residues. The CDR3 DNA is TGTGCCAGCAGTGGACTGCGGCGGTTCACAGATACGCAGTATTTT. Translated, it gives CASSGLRRFTDTQYF.

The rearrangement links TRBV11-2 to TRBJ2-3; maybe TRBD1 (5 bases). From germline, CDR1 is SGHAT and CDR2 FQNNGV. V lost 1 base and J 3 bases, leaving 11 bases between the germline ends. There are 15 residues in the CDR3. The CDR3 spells CASSLVLAGTDTQYF. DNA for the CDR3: TGTGCCAGCAGCTTAGTTCTTGCAGGGACAGATACGCAGTATTTT.

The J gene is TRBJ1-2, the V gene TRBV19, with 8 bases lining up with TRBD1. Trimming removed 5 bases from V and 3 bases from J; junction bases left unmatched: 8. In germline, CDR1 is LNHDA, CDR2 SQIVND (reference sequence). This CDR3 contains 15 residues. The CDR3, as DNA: TGTGCCAGTAGTTCGACAGGGGTAGTGCACTATGGCTACACCTTC. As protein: CASSSTGVVHYGYTF. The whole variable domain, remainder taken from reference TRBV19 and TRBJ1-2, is DGGITQSPKYLFRKEGQNVTLSCEQNLNHDAMYWYRQDPGQGLRLIYYSQIVNDFQKGDIAEGYSVSREKKESFPLTVTSAQKNPTAFYLCASSSTGVVHYGYTFGSGTRLTVV.

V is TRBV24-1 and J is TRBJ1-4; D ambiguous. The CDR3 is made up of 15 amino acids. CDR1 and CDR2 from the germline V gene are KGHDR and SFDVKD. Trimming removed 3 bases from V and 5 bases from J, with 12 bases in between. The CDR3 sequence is CATSDTRSPNEKLFF. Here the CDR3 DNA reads TGTGCCACCAGTGATACCAGATCCCCCAATGAAAAACTGTTTTTT.

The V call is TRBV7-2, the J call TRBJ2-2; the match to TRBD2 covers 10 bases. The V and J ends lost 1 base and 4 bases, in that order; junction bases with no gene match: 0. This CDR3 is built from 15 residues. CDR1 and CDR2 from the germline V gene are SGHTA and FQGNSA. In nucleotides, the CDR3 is TGTGCCAGCAGCTTAGGACTAGCGGGCACCGGGGAGCTGTTTTTT. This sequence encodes CASSLGLAGTGELFF.

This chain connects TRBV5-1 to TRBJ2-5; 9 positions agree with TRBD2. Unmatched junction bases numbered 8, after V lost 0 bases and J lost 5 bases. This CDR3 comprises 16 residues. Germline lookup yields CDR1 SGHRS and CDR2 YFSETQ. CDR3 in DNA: TGCGCCAGCAGCTTGGGATGGGCTAGCGGGATGGAGACCCAGTACTTC. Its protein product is CASSLGWASGMETQYF.

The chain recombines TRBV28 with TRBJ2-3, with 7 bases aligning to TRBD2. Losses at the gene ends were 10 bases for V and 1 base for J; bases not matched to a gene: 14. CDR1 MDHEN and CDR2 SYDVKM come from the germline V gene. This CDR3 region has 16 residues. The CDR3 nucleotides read TGTGCCACGACCGCTCTGGGGCTAGCGGGCACAGATACGCAGTATTTT. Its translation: CATTALGLAGTDTQYF.

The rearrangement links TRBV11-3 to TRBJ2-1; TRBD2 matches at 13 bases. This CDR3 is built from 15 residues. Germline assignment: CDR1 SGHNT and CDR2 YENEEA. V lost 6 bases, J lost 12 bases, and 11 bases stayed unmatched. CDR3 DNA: TGTGCCAGCAGACCGCCGGGACTAGCGGGATTTGGGCAGTTCTTC. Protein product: CASRPPGLAGFGQFF.